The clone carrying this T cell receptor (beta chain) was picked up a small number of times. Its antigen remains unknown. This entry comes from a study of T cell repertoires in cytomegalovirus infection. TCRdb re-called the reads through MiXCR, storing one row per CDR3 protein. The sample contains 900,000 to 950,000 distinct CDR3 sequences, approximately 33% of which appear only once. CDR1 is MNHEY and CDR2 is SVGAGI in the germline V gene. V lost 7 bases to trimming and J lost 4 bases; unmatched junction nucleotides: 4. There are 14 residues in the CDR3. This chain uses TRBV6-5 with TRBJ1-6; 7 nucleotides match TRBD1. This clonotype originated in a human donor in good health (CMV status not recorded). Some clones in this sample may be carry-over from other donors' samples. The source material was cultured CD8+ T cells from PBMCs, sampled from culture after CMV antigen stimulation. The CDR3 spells CASKAGQYNSPLHF. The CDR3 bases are TGTGCCAGCAAAGCGGGACAGTATAATTCACCCCTCCACTTT.